These 28 T cell receptor beta chains originate from one sample sequenced in a study of blood T cell repertoires in COVID-19. Produced via immunoSEQ multiplex PCR; TCRdb's table is partial and in-frame only. Among 200,000 to 250,000 clones listed, over 70% were seen once. Sequenced: peripheral blood. Source of these receptors: a man aged 50-59 years with active or convalescent COVID-19.

This sequence joins TRBV12-3 or TRBV12-4 and TRBJ1-5; D is undetermined. The CDR3 has 13 amino acids. The V and J ends lost 8 bases and 0 bases respectively, with 8 bases between them. CDR3 sequence: CASATHSNQPQHF. The CDR3 DNA reads as TGTGCCAGCGCTACTCATAGCAATCAGCCCCAGCATTTT.

The V gene is TRBV30, the J gene TRBJ2-1; 8 bases are a match to TRBD2. The trim removed 7 bases at V and 3 bases at J, leaving 8 bases unmatched. The V gene's germline CDR1 is GTSNPN and CDR2 SVGIG (reference sequence). The CDR3 sequence is 14 residues long. CDR3 bases: TGTGCCTACGAAGGGAGCGGGGGCTACAATGAGCAGTTCTTC. The encoded protein is CAYEGSGGYNEQFF.

This clone has only a few counts. The chain is built from TRBV5-1 and TRBJ1-3; TRBD1 matches 9 bases. The CDR3 runs 15 residues. Germline V gives CDR1 SGHRS, CDR2 YFSETQ. V trimming: 4 bases; J trimming: 4 bases; junction bases outside the gene matches: 6. The CDR3 is CASSEQGARGNTIYF. The CDR3 DNA is TGCGCCAGCAGCGAACAGGGGGCGAGAGGAAACACCATATATTTT.

V and J are TRBV30 and TRBJ2-7; 10 nucleotides line up with TRBD1. The CDR3 runs 13 residues. J was trimmed by 3 bases and V by 3 bases; bases with no gene match: 2. CDR1 and CDR2 (germline): GTSNPN, SVGIG (reference sequence). Written as DNA, the CDR3 is TGTGCCTGGAGGTGGGACAGGGGCTACGAGCAGTACTTC. Encoded protein: CAWRWDRGYEQYF. The full variable domain, in which reference TRBV30 and TRBJ2-7 provide the parts outside the CDR3, is SQTIHQWPATLVQPVGSPLSLECTVEGTSNPNLYWYRQAAGRGLQLLFYSVGIGQISSEVPQNLSASRPQDRQFILSSKKLLLSDSGFYLCAWRWDRGYEQYFGPGTRLTVT.

The chain joins TRBV10-3 to TRBJ2-3; weak D call: TRBD2 (6 bases). The CDR3 spans 15 residues. In germline, CDR1 is ENHRY, CDR2 SYGVKD. V lost 3 bases, J lost 6 bases, and 16 bases lay in between. CDR3 in amino acids: CAISDEGTSSDTQYF. CDR3 in DNA: TGTGCCATCAGTGATGAGGGGACTTCGTCGGATACGCAGTATTTT.

This clone was counted a single time. The chain uses TRBV30 and TRBJ1-2; no clear D. Germline V gene sequence: CDR1 GTSNPN, CDR2 SVGIG (reference sequence). V was pared by 0 bases and J by 9 bases, with 11 bases between. The length of the CDR3 is 12 residues. CDR3 sequence (DNA): TGTGCCTGGAGTGTACTACCGGATCGCTACACCTTC. Translation: CAWSVLPDRYTF.

The chain links TRBV18 to TRBJ2-1; 7 bases fit TRBD2. The CDR3 length is 22 residues. Germline V gene sequence: CDR1 KGHSH, CDR2 LQKENI. V dropped 3 bases and J dropped 4; count of bases not matched to a gene: 27. The CDR3 reads CASSPFPTPLSTGGTKYNEQFF. CDR3 in DNA: TGTGCCAGCTCACCCTTCCCTACCCCTTTATCCACGGGCGGGACTAAGTACAATGAGCAGTTCTTC. The variable domain in full, with the rest retrieved from reference TRBV18 and TRBJ2-1, is NAGVMQNPRHLVRRRGQEARLRCSPMKGHSHVYWYRQLPEEGLKFMVYLQKENIIDESGMPKERFSAEFPKEGPSILRIQQVVRGDSAAYFCASSPFPTPLSTGGTKYNEQFFGPGTRLTVL.

This chain joins TRBV13 and TRBJ2-7, with 8 bases lining up with TRBD1. The germline V gene encodes CDR1 PRHDT and CDR2 FYEKMQ (reference sequence). This CDR3 has 13 amino acids. Trimming at V came to 5 bases and at J to 2 bases, leaving 2 bases not matched to a gene. CDR3 region: CASSPGQAYEQYF. DNA of the CDR3: TGTGCCAGCAGCCCGGGACAGGCCTACGAGCAGTACTTC.

This chain joins TRBV29-1 and TRBJ1-1, with a possible D match to TRBD1 (6 bases). Germline loops: CDR1 SQVTM, CDR2 ANQGSEA. Trimming removed 5 bases at V and 5 bases at J, with 9 bases between. There are 11 residues in the CDR3. Here the CDR3 reads CSVSQGTEAFF. The CDR3 DNA is TGCAGCGTTTCACAGGGTACTGAAGCTTTCTTT.

The V and J genes are TRBV5-4 and TRBJ2-1, with D hard to call. The CDR3 extends over 16 amino acids. Germline values: CDR1 SGHNT, CDR2 YYREEE (reference sequence). Trimming removed 0 bases from V and 6 bases from J, with 16 bases in between. The CDR3 coding sequence is TGTGCCAGCAGCTTGGGTGTCAATCTATACGTCAATGAGCAGTTCTTC. This encodes CASSLGVNLYVNEQFF.

The gene calls are TRBV9 and TRBJ2-1; D is perhaps TRBD2 (5 bases). Germline CDR1 and CDR2: SGDLS and YYNGEE. The CDR3 consists of 14 residues. The germline V and J ends were trimmed by 0 bases and 6 bases, with 10 bases remaining between them. CDR3 in amino acids: CASSVGRRLNEQFF. The CDR3 region has the DNA TGTGCCAGCAGCGTAGGGAGGCGCCTCAATGAGCAGTTCTTC.

V usage is TRBV7-9 and J usage is TRBJ1-2; 7 bases match TRBD1. J lost 4 bases, V lost 1 base, and 6 bases had no gene match. The CDR3 loop spans 15 amino acids. Germline CDR1 SEHNR, CDR2 FQNEAQ (reference sequence). CDR3: CASSLDARGAYGYTF. The CDR3 nucleotides read TGTGCCAGCAGCTTAGACGCCAGGGGGGCCTATGGCTACACCTTC.

J is TRBJ1-1 and V is TRBV7-2; D unresolved. The CDR3 is 15 amino acids. V was pared by 8 bases and J by 0 bases, with 16 bases between. Germline CDR1 SGHTA, CDR2 FQGNSA. The CDR3 spells CASRRARGLNTEAFF. Here the CDR3 DNA reads TGTGCCAGCCGCAGAGCACGGGGTTTGAACACTGAAGCTTTCTTT.

This clone was counted once. V and J are TRBV6-5 and TRBJ1-2; D unclear. V lost 7 bases and J lost 6, with 18 bases in between. CDR1 and CDR2 (germline): MNHEY, SVGAGI. The CDR3 covers 14 residues. The CDR3 sequence: CASTPLGGKNGYTF. The CDR3 nucleotides read TGTGCCAGCACCCCCCTGGGAGGGAAAAATGGCTACACCTTC.

The rearrangement joins TRBV19 to TRBJ1-2, with 8 bases lining up with TRBD1. The trim removed 4 bases at V and 10 bases at J, leaving 14 bases unmatched. The CDR3 is 15 amino acids. CDR1 is LNHDA, CDR2 SQIVND, per germline (reference sequence). CDR3 DNA sequence: TGTGCCAGTAGTACACCGACAGGGGCCCGTAGTGACTACACCTTC. As protein: CASSTPTGARSDYTF.

The genes are TRBV5-1 and TRBJ2-3; 9 bases agree with TRBD1. The CDR3 sequence is 16 residues long. V lost 3 bases to trimming and J lost 3 bases; unmatched junction nucleotides: 8. The V gene's germline CDR1 is SGHRS and CDR2 YFSETQ. CDR3 region: CASSSQGAATTDTQYF. The CDR3 DNA follows: TGCGCCAGCAGCTCACAGGGGGCTGCCACTACAGATACGCAGTATTTT.

V usage is TRBV11-3 and J usage is TRBJ2-7; TRBD2 might be the D (6 bases). The V end lost 4 bases, the J end lost 1 base, and 11 bases lay between the germline ends. CDR1 SGHNT and CDR2 YENEEA come from the germline V gene. This CDR3 is 14 amino acids long. The CDR3 bases are TGTGCCAGCAGCTCAGGCGGGGCGTCCTACGAGCAGTACTTC. Translating gives CASSSGGASYEQYF.

The gene calls are TRBV2 and TRBJ2-2, with TRBD2 as a possible D gene (7 bases). The CDR3 has 15 residues. The germline gives CDR1 SNHLY, CDR2 FYNNEI. The V and J ends lost 9 bases and 4 bases respectively, with 18 bases between them. CDR3 coding DNA: TGTGCCAGTAAGGCGGGGGCTCTCAGCACCGGGGAGCTGTTTTTT. Translated: CASKAGALSTGELFF.

J is TRBJ2-5 and V is TRBV7-9; 7 nucleotides match TRBD2. Germline V CDR1 and CDR2: SEHNR, FQNEAQ (reference sequence). V shed 11 bases and J 2 bases; nucleotides not matched to a gene: 5. The CDR3 loop spans 12 amino acids. CDR3 DNA: TGTGCCCTTGGGGGAGGGCAAGAGACCCAGTACTTC. Translating gives CALGGGQETQYF.

The chain recombines TRBV6-2 or TRBV6-3 with TRBJ1-5; 7 bases align to TRBD1. This CDR3 comprises 17 residues. The junction had 7 bases not matched to a gene; V was cut back by 2 bases and J by 0 bases. Germline values: CDR1 MNHEY, CDR2 SVGEGT. The DNA for the CDR3 is TGTGCCAGCAGTTACGCCACAGGGGTGTATAGCAATCAGCCCCAGCATTTT. It translates to CASSYATGVYSNQPQHF.

This sequence joins TRBV6-5 and TRBJ1-1, with D maybe TRBD1 (5 bases). The CDR3 is 13 residues long. Per germline, CDR1 MNHEY and CDR2 SVGAGI. Deletions cut 6 bases from V and 0 bases from J, with 8 bases between. The CDR3 here is CASRPRVNTEAFF. The CDR3 DNA reads TGTGCCAGCAGGCCCAGGGTGAACACTGAAGCTTTCTTT.

The chain combines TRBV30 with TRBJ2-5; tentatively, D is TRBD2 (6 bases). CDR3 size: 15 residues. Trimming took 0 bases from V and 5 from J, leaving 16 bases between them. Looked up from germline, CDR1 is GTSNPN and CDR2 is SVGIG (reference sequence). DNA for the CDR3: TGTGCCTGGAGTGTTCTAGCGCAAAGCCGGGAGACCCAGTACTTC. This gives the protein CAWSVLAQSRETQYF.

V usage is TRBV21-1 and J usage is TRBJ2-3; the D call of TRBD2 is as the table states it, not checked on the DNA. TRBV21-1 is marked as a pseudogene. CDR3 length: 15 residues. The CDR3 region is CASSKRGAPTDTQYF. The CDR3 nucleotides are TGTGCCAGCAGCAAACGCGGGGCTCCCACAGATACGCAGTATTTT.

V gene TRBV5-4 combines with J gene TRBJ1-4; D is possibly TRBD1 (5 bases). Germline CDR1 SGHNT, CDR2 YYREEE (reference sequence). The V and J ends lost 4 bases and 0 bases respectively, with 10 bases between them. The length of the CDR3 is 15 residues. CDR3 region: CASSAAGSTNEKLFF. CDR3 nucleotide sequence: TGTGCCAGCAGCGCAGCAGGGTCAACTAATGAAAAACTGTTTTTT.

The chain is built from TRBV7-2 and TRBJ2-7; 10 bases align to TRBD1. The CDR3 sequence is 16 residues long. Germline V gene data show CDR1 as SGHTA and CDR2 as FQGNSA. With V trimmed by 5 bases and J by 1 base, 8 bases remained unmatched. For the CDR3, the DNA is TGTGCCAGCAGCCTCACCGGGACAGGGGTATCCTACGAGCAGTACTTC. It encodes CASSLTGTGVSYEQYF.

The chain carries TRBV27 and TRBJ2-5, with TRBD2 matching 8 bases. In germline, CDR1 is MNHEY, CDR2 SMNVEV (reference sequence). CDR3 length: 14 amino acids. Trimming removed 2 bases from V and 5 bases from J; junction bases left unmatched: 4. The CDR3 reads CASSLRGGLETQYF. The CDR3 DNA is TGTGCCAGCAGTTTACGGGGGGGCTTGGAGACCCAGTACTTC.

This chain connects TRBV7-2 to TRBJ2-3; 9 bases line up with TRBD2. Germline V gene lookup returns CDR1 SGHTA and CDR2 FQGNSA. The J segment lost 1 base and the V segment lost 5 bases, leaving 7 bases of the junction unmatched. The length of the CDR3 is 16 residues. CDR3 DNA: TGTGCCAGCAGCCGGTGGGCTAGCGGGGGCACAGATACGCAGTATTTT. It yields the protein CASSRWASGGTDTQYF.

The J gene is TRBJ1-1, the V gene TRBV6-6, with D perhaps matching TRBD1 (6 bases). Germline lookup yields CDR1 MNHNY and CDR2 SVGAGI (reference sequence). V lost 7 bases and J 8 bases, leaving 17 bases between the germline ends. This CDR3 is 13 amino acids long. CDR3 in amino acids: CASIQTGGGEAFF. The CDR3 nucleotides are TGTGCCAGCATTCAGACGGGGGGCGGGGAAGCTTTCTTT.